Each of the 18 T cell receptor beta chains below was sequenced from the same sample in a study of vaccination effects on CD4 cells after COVID-19. In the ViraFEST assay, antigen-specific CD4+ clonotypes were identified by expansion after peptide-pool stimulation. Culture proceeded for approximately nine days, and CD4+ T cells were then isolated. The healthy vaccine recipients, who had no prior SARS-CoV-2 infection, showed negative nucleocapsid antibodies. Their antigens are not known. Using immunoSEQ multiplex PCR, the repertoire was profiled, and TCRdb retains in-frame clones only, with some absent. Among tens of thousands of clones listed, approximately 72% were seen once. The sample in question was CD4+ T cells from PBMCs cultured with HCoV-NL63 spike peptides, obtained before COVID-19 vaccination. These receptors all come from a human donor who received a COVID-19 vaccine.

The J gene is TRBJ1-1, the V gene TRBV19; TRBD1 aligns across 7 bases. The V segment lost 10 bases and the J segment 1 base; nucleotides outside the gene matches: 9. The length of the CDR3 is 14 residues. CDR1 is LNHDA and CDR2 is SQIVND in the germline V gene (reference sequence). The CDR3 sequence: CAIKEGTANTEAFF. DNA of the CDR3: TGTGCCATTAAGGAAGGGACAGCGAACACTGAAGCTTTCTTT.

The chain links TRBV24-1 to TRBJ2-2; possible D gene TRBD2, 8 bases. Trimming took off 12 bases at V and 7 bases at J, with 23 bases between the two ends. Germline V lookup: CDR1 KGHDR, CDR2 SFDVKD. The CDR3 length is 15 residues. The DNA of the CDR3 is TGTGCCGTGGGGGCACTAGCGGCAGGGGGCGGGGAGCTGTTTTTT. This codes for CAVGALAAGGGELFF.

This chain links TRBV6-5 with TRBJ1-2; the D is unclear. The CDR3 runs 12 residues. Germline-derived CDR1 and CDR2 are MNHEY and SVGAGI. Trimming took off 6 bases at V and 1 base at J, with 6 bases between the two ends. The CDR3 DNA reads as TGTGCCAGCAGGGGCCTTAACTATGGCTACACCTTC. This gives the protein CASRGLNYGYTF.

The V and J genes are TRBV10-3 and TRBJ2-5, with 8 bases fitting TRBD2. J gave up 4 bases and V 7 bases, and 8 bases lay outside the gene matches. Germline V CDR1 and CDR2: ENHRY, SYGVKD. The CDR3 has 14 residues. The CDR3 nucleotides are TGTGCCATCACCTCGGGGGGGGCGGGAGAGACCCAGTACTTC. Its protein product is CAITSGGAGETQYF.

A note on this clone: The junction differs from germline at one of its ends, possibly a read error. The gene calls are TRBV2 and TRBJ2-1; D is perhaps TRBD2 (5 bases). Germline V gene lookup returns CDR1 SNHLY and CDR2 FYNNEI. CDR3 length equals 12 residues. CDR3 sequence: CASSRDYDEQFF. CDR3 DNA: TGTGCCAGCAGCCGTGACTACGATGAGCAGTTCTTC.

The chain links TRBV10-3 to TRBJ1-1; 9 nucleotides agree with TRBD1. Germline V gene sequence: CDR1 ENHRY, CDR2 SYGVKD. The V and J ends lost 7 bases and 4 bases, in that order; junction bases with no gene match: 4. This CDR3 contains 13 residues. The CDR3 DNA reads TGTGCCATCACCGGGACAGGGACCACTGAAGCTTTCTTT. Its translation is CAITGTGTTEAFF.

J is TRBJ2-1 and V is TRBV30; D possibly corresponds to TRBD1 (5 bases). Per the germline V gene, CDR1 is GTSNPN and CDR2 is SVGIG (reference sequence). V dropped 5 bases and J dropped 7 bases, with 12 bases sitting between them. The CDR3 contains 12 residues. For the CDR3, the DNA is TGTGCCTGGGGGGCTCTAGGTAATGAGCAGTTCTTC. As protein: CAWGALGNEQFF.

This clone was detected a few times. The V and J genes are TRBV15 and TRBJ2-7, with D maybe TRBD2 (5 bases). This CDR3 spans 14 amino acids. V was cut by 0 bases and J by 5 bases, with 11 bases left in between. The germline V gene encodes CDR1 LNHNV and CDR2 YYDKDF (reference sequence). CDR3 sequence: CATSRDRTSDEQYF. The CDR3 DNA reads as TGTGCCACCAGCAGAGATAGGACTTCTGACGAGCAGTACTTC.

This rearrangement joins TRBV5-1 to TRBJ2-1; 7 bases line up with TRBD1. The V segment lost 0 bases and the J segment 7 bases; nucleotides outside the gene matches: 4. Germline V lookup: CDR1 SGHRS, CDR2 YFSETQ. The CDR3 is 14 amino acids. CDR3: CASSLGQGLNEQFF. In DNA form, the CDR3 reads TGCGCCAGCAGCTTGGGACAGGGTTTGAATGAGCAGTTCTTC.

This clone occurred a few times. The chain combines TRBV7-9 with TRBJ1-1; no clear D. Germline V gene sequence: CDR1 SEHNR, CDR2 FQNEAQ (reference sequence). The CDR3 runs 13 residues. Trimming took off 2 bases at V and 4 bases at J, with 8 bases between the two ends. In DNA form, the CDR3 reads TGTGCCAGCAGCTTACTCGCGGGCACTGAAGCTTTCTTT. Protein: CASSLLAGTEAFF.

This clone was seen once. This chain uses TRBV5-1 with TRBJ2-3; 9 bases are a match to TRBD2. V lost 5 bases to trimming and J lost 2 bases; unmatched junction nucleotides: 6. Germline assignment: CDR1 SGHRS and CDR2 YFSETQ. CDR3 length: 15 amino acids. CDR3: CASRVAGAPTDTQYF. CDR3 DNA: TGCGCCAGCAGGGTAGCGGGGGCCCCCACAGATACGCAGTATTTT.

The CDR3 is CASSRRDGDRRANVLTF. The CDR3 DNA sequence: TGTGCCAGTAGTAGACGGGACGGGGACCGGAGGGCCAACGTCCTGACTTTC. The chain has TRBV19 and TRBJ2-6; D is perhaps TRBD1 or TRBD2 (5 bases each). Per the germline V gene, CDR1 is LNHDA and CDR2 is SQIVND (reference sequence). This CDR3 has 17 residues. Trimming removed 4 bases at V and 5 bases at J, with 18 bases between.

This clone was detected only a few times. The chain recombines TRBV2 with TRBJ1-2, with 9 positions matching TRBD1. The germline CDR1 and CDR2 sequences are SNHLY and FYNNEI. The CDR3 runs to 15 residues. J lost 7 bases, V lost 4 bases, and 10 bases had no gene match. The CDR3 here is CASSAGQGFLGGYTF. As DNA, the CDR3 is TGTGCCAGCAGTGCGGGACAGGGTTTTTTGGGTGGCTACACCTTC. Variable domain in full (rest from reference TRBV2 and TRBJ1-2): EPEVTQTPSHQVTQMGQEVILRCVPISNHLYFYWYRQILGQKVEFLVSFYNNEISEKSEIFDDQFSVERPDGSNFTLKIRSTKLEDSAMYFCASSAGQGFLGGYTFGSGTRLTVV.

The table lists this clone with a count of one. The CDR3 DNA sequence: TGTGCCAGCTCACCAGTCACTCTGAACACCGGGGAGCTGTTTTTT. Translating gives CASSPVTLNTGELFF. V and J are TRBV18 and TRBJ2-2; D is unresolved. Germline assignment: CDR1 KGHSH and CDR2 LQKENI. CDR3 length equals 15 residues. V was cut by 2 bases and J by 1 base, with 8 bases left in between.

The rearrangement links TRBV5-1 to TRBJ2-1, with D perhaps TRBD2 (6 bases). Trimming stripped 4 bases from V and 5 bases from J, with 19 bases between. CDR1 and CDR2 (germline): SGHRS, YFSETQ. The CDR3 is 16 residues long. The CDR3 region is CASSPGDLLTNNEQFF. The CDR3 DNA sequence: TGCGCCAGCAGCCCCGGGGACTTGCTGACAAACAATGAGCAGTTCTTC.

The chain employs TRBV2 and TRBJ2-3, with 10 bases aligning to TRBD2. Germline loops: CDR1 SNHLY, CDR2 FYNNEI. The CDR3 is 16 amino acids. Unmatched junction bases numbered 5, after V lost 1 base and J lost 4 bases. CDR3 in amino acids: CASSEVRLAGADTQYF. The DNA of the CDR3 is TGTGCCAGCAGTGAAGTTAGGCTAGCGGGAGCAGATACGCAGTATTTT.

This clone was seen just once. The chain recombines TRBV6-5 with TRBJ1-6; D possibly corresponds to TRBD1 (5 bases). Deletions cut 4 bases from V and 5 bases from J, with 9 bases between. The germline CDR1 and CDR2 sequences are MNHEY and SVGAGI. The CDR3 runs to 14 residues. CDR3 sequence: CASSWSGNNSPLHF. The CDR3 bases are TGTGCCAGCAGTTGGTCAGGGAATAATTCACCCCTCCACTTT.

The V call is TRBV6-5, the J call TRBJ1-2; 7 nucleotides align to TRBD1. The CDR3 is 14 residues long. Losses at the gene ends were 5 bases for V and 7 bases for J; bases not matched to a gene: 10. Germline assignment: CDR1 MNHEY and CDR2 SVGAGI. CDR3 coding DNA: TGTGCCAGCAGTAACCAACAGGGGTCAAGTGGCTACACCTTC. Translating gives CASSNQQGSSGYTF.